Listed below are T cell receptor beta chains from one sample, sequenced in a study of early T cells in non-severe SARS-CoV-2 infection. Each CDR3 protein gets one entry after TCRdb re-called the 5' RACE reads with MiXCR. The data contain around 84,000 distinct CDR3 sequences, 13% to 15% of them singletons. Sequenced sample: whole blood. These receptors were collected from an adult who was a healthcare worker with PCR-confirmed SARS-CoV-2 infection or an uninfected control (not recorded which). The conserved cysteine and the conserved F or W are not part of the CDR3 here. Each record gives: V gene, CDR3 protein.

V gene: TRBV14
CDR3 protein: ASSVGTGAYGYT

V gene: TRBV7-9
CDR3 protein: ASGIGYEQY

V gene: TRBV9
CDR3 protein: ASSVGGGIDDTQY

V gene: TRBV5-1
CDR3 protein: ASSLEGAPSTDTQY

V gene: TRBV27
CDR3 protein: ASSLIIGGVRTDTQY

V gene: TRBV14
CDR3 protein: ASSQEPGSYNEQF

V gene: TRBV20-1
CDR3 protein: SAAGGARSYNEQF

V gene: TRBV6-1
CDR3 protein: ASSEATAEPSYGYT

V gene: TRBV11-2
CDR3 protein: ASSLAAATANYGYT

V gene: TRBV19
CDR3 protein: ASTAGLHQPQH

V gene: TRBV5-1
CDR3 protein: ASSLEGPGVLSYNEQF

V gene: TRBV7-2
CDR3 protein: ASSFRTGSVEQY

V gene: TRBV7-9
CDR3 protein: SGGRYNEQF

V gene: TRBV7-3
CDR3 protein: ASSLTTPRGHGELF

V gene: TRBV14
CDR3 protein: ASSRDQIAANTGELF

V gene: TRBV7-3
CDR3 protein: ASSPSLAANTGELF

V gene: TRBV2
CDR3 protein: ASRPDRGMAYGYT

V gene: TRBV29-1
CDR3 protein: SVEVPGETQY

V gene: TRBV6-1
CDR3 protein: ASSGGGSNQPQH

V gene: TRBV6-1
CDR3 protein: ASSESGRDLKNIQY

V gene: TRBV24-1
CDR3 protein: ATSDPVSDTQY

V gene: TRBV5-4
CDR3 protein: ASNLRDRAYGYT

V gene: TRBV29-1
CDR3 protein: SVEGGAGGNTIY

V gene: TRBV7-8
CDR3 protein: ASSPKITNTGELF

V gene: TRBV4-1
CDR3 protein: ASTGRAAEQF

V gene: TRBV6-5
CDR3 protein: ASSSGTPRRGYT

V gene: TRBV10-3
CDR3 protein: AISERNPYNSPLH

V gene: TRBV5-1
CDR3 protein: ASSLETGRLYEQY

V gene: TRBV7-9
CDR3 protein: ASSLGDRGVRNQPQH